The rows below give T cell receptor beta chains drawn from one sample of a study of cytomegalovirus exposure and HLA in healthy donors. Only in-frame clones appear in the TCRdb table, and some are missing; sequencing was by immunoSEQ multiplex PCR. The sample lists a few hundred thousand clones; about 86% were seen once. Sequencing used PBMCs. The receptor source for this set is a woman between 18 and 29 years old in good health and CMV-seronegative. The CDR3 runs from the conserved cysteine through the conserved F or W. A D gene is named only where the DNA matches it firmly. Some rows have no size entry. The others give once, few or many, or a class for an expanded clone.

CDR3nt: TGCAGCGTTGGGGGCGGGATAGCCTACAATGAGCAGTTCTTC
CDR3aa: CSVGGGIAYNEQFF
v_gene: TRBV29-1
j_gene: TRBJ2-1
d_gene: .
len: 14
abundance: .

CDR3nt: TGCGCCAGCAGCCAGGCATTAGTTTCAGGATCTGAAGCTTTCTTT
CDR3aa: CASSQALVSGSEAFF
v_gene: TRBV4-3
j_gene: TRBJ1-1
d_gene: .
len: 15
abundance: once

CDR3nt: TGCAGCGTTGATTGGGACAGCGAAGGTTTTTGGCAGTTCTTC
CDR3aa: CSVDWDSEGFWQFF
v_gene: TRBV29-1
j_gene: TRBJ2-1
d_gene: TRBD1
len: 14
abundance: .

CDR3nt: TGTGCCAGCAGGGAGGGTGCCCTCTACGAGCAGTACTTC
CDR3aa: CASREGALYEQYF
v_gene: TRBV27
j_gene: TRBJ2-7
d_gene: .
len: 13
abundance: .

CDR3nt: TGTGCCAGCAGCTTAAAGCGGAACTCCTACGAGCAGTACTTC
CDR3aa: CASSLKRNSYEQYF
v_gene: TRBV7-2
j_gene: TRBJ2-7
d_gene: .
len: 14
abundance: .

CDR3nt: TGCAGCGTTCTCCCTTGGGCGGGCGATACGCAGTATTTT
CDR3aa: CSVLPWAGDTQYF
v_gene: TRBV29-1
j_gene: TRBJ2-3
d_gene: .
len: 13
abundance: .

CDR3nt: TGTGCCAGTAGTAGCGCCCATACCTCCTACGAGCAGTACTTC
CDR3aa: CASSSAHTSYEQYF
v_gene: TRBV19
j_gene: TRBJ2-7
d_gene: .
len: 14
abundance: .

CDR3nt: TGTGCCAGCAGCTTTAGGACTAGCGGTTACAATGAGCAGTTCTTC
CDR3aa: CASSFRTSGYNEQFF
v_gene: TRBV7-2
j_gene: TRBJ2-1
d_gene: TRBD2
len: 15
abundance: .

CDR3nt: TGTGCCTGGAGTCTCGGACAGTCCTATGGCTACACCTTC
CDR3aa: CAWSLGQSYGYTF
v_gene: TRBV30
j_gene: TRBJ1-2
d_gene: .
len: 13
abundance: .

CDR3nt: TGTGCCAGCAGTTGGGGGGGGACAGGGCAAGAGCAGTACTTC
CDR3aa: CASSWGGTGQEQYF
v_gene: TRBV27
j_gene: TRBJ2-7
d_gene: TRBD1
len: 14
abundance: .

CDR3nt: TGTGCCAGCAGTCGGGGTAGCGGGCCCTACAATGAGCAGTTCTTC
CDR3aa: CASSRGSGPYNEQFF
v_gene: TRBV2
j_gene: TRBJ2-1
d_gene: TRBD2
len: 15
abundance: .

CDR3nt: TGTGCCAGCAGTTTAGGAGGGGCTTATAGCAATCAGCCCCAGCATTTT
CDR3aa: CASSLGGAYSNQPQHF
v_gene: TRBV28
j_gene: TRBJ1-5
d_gene: .
len: 16
abundance: .

CDR3nt: TGCGCCAGCAGCTTGCCTAGCGGGGCATTCGATGAGCAGTTCTTC
CDR3aa: CASSLPSGAFDEQFF
v_gene: TRBV5-1
j_gene: TRBJ2-1
d_gene: TRBD2
len: 15
abundance: .

CDR3nt: TGTGCCAGCAGACTAGCGGGAGACATTCAGTACTTC
CDR3aa: CASRLAGDIQYF
v_gene: TRBV2
j_gene: TRBJ2-4
d_gene: TRBD2
len: 12
abundance: .

CDR3nt: TGTGCCAGCTCCGCCCTGGGACAGGCTGGAAACACCATATATTTT
CDR3aa: CASSALGQAGNTIYF
v_gene: TRBV25-1
j_gene: TRBJ1-3
d_gene: TRBD1
len: 15
abundance: .

CDR3nt: TGTGCCAGCAGTCCTCCGATGGGCGTAGCGGGATTTGGAGATACGCAGTATTTT
CDR3aa: CASSPPMGVAGFGDTQYF
v_gene: TRBV28
j_gene: TRBJ2-3
d_gene: TRBD2
len: 18
abundance: .

CDR3nt: TGTGCCATCAGTGAGTCCCTAGACTCCTACAATGAGCAGTTCTTC
CDR3aa: CAISESLDSYNEQFF
v_gene: TRBV10-3
j_gene: TRBJ2-1
d_gene: .
len: 15
abundance: .

CDR3nt: TGTGCCAGCAGTCGGACAGCTAACTATGGCTACACCTTC
CDR3aa: CASSRTANYGYTF
v_gene: TRBV6-5
j_gene: TRBJ1-2
d_gene: .
len: 13
abundance: .

CDR3nt: TGTGCCAGCAGCTTAAGGCCCGGCCAGGGTAAAGTAGATACGCAGTATTTT
CDR3aa: CASSLRPGQGKVDTQYF
v_gene: TRBV11-2
j_gene: TRBJ2-3
d_gene: .
len: 17
abundance: .

CDR3nt: TGCGCCAGCAGCCTTATACCAAGCGGGAGGGCCACCGGGGAGCTGTTTTTT
CDR3aa: CASSLIPSGRATGELFF
v_gene: TRBV5-1
j_gene: TRBJ2-2
d_gene: TRBD2
len: 17
abundance: .

CDR3nt: TGTGCCAGCAGCCTTTGGATAGACAGGGGAGACCAGCCCCAGCATTTT
CDR3aa: CASSLWIDRGDQPQHF
v_gene: TRBV5-8
j_gene: TRBJ1-5
d_gene: TRBD1
len: 16
abundance: few

CDR3nt: TGTGCCAGCGGAGCTTACAATGAGCAGTTCTTC
CDR3aa: CASGAYNEQFF
v_gene: TRBV7-2
j_gene: TRBJ2-1
d_gene: .
len: 11
abundance: once

CDR3nt: TGTGCCAGCAGTGAAGTACAGGGAGACCCAGACTCTGGGGCCAACGTCCTGACTTTC
CDR3aa: CASSEVQGDPDSGANVLTF
v_gene: TRBV6-1
j_gene: TRBJ2-6
d_gene: .
len: 19
abundance: .

CDR3nt: TGTGCCAGCAGGGTAGACAGGGGGCCTGGCTACACCTTC
CDR3aa: CASRVDRGPGYTF
v_gene: TRBV28
j_gene: TRBJ1-2
d_gene: TRBD1
len: 13
abundance: .

CDR3nt: TGTGCCAGTGCTGGGGACATAGCCTACGAGCAGTACTTC
CDR3aa: CASAGDIAYEQYF
v_gene: TRBV28
j_gene: TRBJ2-7
d_gene: .
len: 13
abundance: .

CDR3nt: TGTGCCAGCAGTTTATTTCCCGGACAGGGTCCCAACAATGAGCAGTTCTTC
CDR3aa: CASSLFPGQGPNNEQFF
v_gene: TRBV27
j_gene: TRBJ2-1
d_gene: TRBD1
len: 17
abundance: .

CDR3nt: TGCGCCAGCAGGGGACTAGCGGGAAACAATGAGCAGTTCTTC
CDR3aa: CASRGLAGNNEQFF
v_gene: TRBV5-1
j_gene: TRBJ2-1
d_gene: TRBD2
len: 14
abundance: .

CDR3nt: TGTGCCAGCAGTTACTCTTACGGAGGCACTGAAGCTTTCTTT
CDR3aa: CASSYSYGGTEAFF
v_gene: TRBV6-5
j_gene: TRBJ1-1
d_gene: .
len: 14
abundance: .

CDR3nt: TGTGCCAGCAGACGAGGGGGAGAGACCCAGTACTTC
CDR3aa: CASRRGGETQYF
v_gene: TRBV7-9
j_gene: TRBJ2-5
d_gene: .
len: 12
abundance: .

CDR3nt: TGTGCCAGCAGTTTCCCGGGACAGGCGAACACCGGGGAGCTGTTTTTT
CDR3aa: CASSFPGQANTGELFF
v_gene: TRBV28
j_gene: TRBJ2-2
d_gene: TRBD1
len: 16
abundance: .

CDR3nt: TGCAGTGCCCCGGGACAGACTGAAGCTTTCTTT
CDR3aa: CSAPGQTEAFF
v_gene: TRBV20-1
j_gene: TRBJ1-1
d_gene: TRBD1
len: 11
abundance: .

CDR3nt: TGTGCCAGCAGCCATCATGATGAGCAGTTCTTC
CDR3aa: CASSHHDEQFF
v_gene: TRBV14
j_gene: TRBJ2-1
d_gene: .
len: 11
abundance: .

CDR3nt: TGTGCCAGCGACGGGACAGGGTTTTACGAGCAGTACTTC
CDR3aa: CASDGTGFYEQYF
v_gene: TRBV28
j_gene: TRBJ2-7
d_gene: TRBD1
len: 13
abundance: .

CDR3nt: TGTGCCAGCAGTTTCGTCCGGGGGTCGAGGGGCTACACCTTC
CDR3aa: CASSFVRGSRGYTF
v_gene: TRBV28
j_gene: TRBJ1-2
d_gene: .
len: 14
abundance: .

CDR3nt: TGTGCCAGTAGTAGAGACGGACAGGGCACATCGTGGCATTTT
CDR3aa: CASSRDGQGTSWHF
v_gene: TRBV19
j_gene: TRBJ1-5
d_gene: TRBD1
len: 14
abundance: .

CDR3nt: TGTGCCTGGAGTGTCGATGGGCTAACTAATGAAAAACTGTTTTTT
CDR3aa: CAWSVDGLTNEKLFF
v_gene: TRBV30
j_gene: TRBJ1-4
d_gene: .
len: 15
abundance: once

CDR3nt: TGTGCCAGTAGTACTGACAGGAGTAATCAGCCCCAGCATTTT
CDR3aa: CASSTDRSNQPQHF
v_gene: TRBV19
j_gene: TRBJ1-5
d_gene: .
len: 14
abundance: .

CDR3nt: TGTGCCAGCAGTTATCTCGGGGAGACAAACTTC
CDR3aa: CASSYLGETNF
v_gene: TRBV6-5
j_gene: TRBJ2-7
d_gene: .
len: 11
abundance: .

CDR3nt: TGTGCCAGCTCCCGGCGGGGTCCGAGCTCCTACGAGCAGTACTTC
CDR3aa: CASSRRGPSSYEQYF
v_gene: TRBV27
j_gene: TRBJ2-7
d_gene: .
len: 15
abundance: .

CDR3nt: TGTGCCAGCAGCTTATTTGCAGCGGGAGGGGACGAGCAGTACTTC
CDR3aa: CASSLFAAGGDEQYF
v_gene: TRBV5-6
j_gene: TRBJ2-7
d_gene: TRBD2
len: 15
abundance: .